This T cell receptor beta chain emerged from a study of shared clonotypes between healthy human individuals. Overall study findings and caveats: When compared with the clonotypes that were shared by all four sorted-subset donors, the non-shared clonotypes turned out to have lower generation probabilities.

CD45RA+ naive and CD45RA-negative memory subsets were separated from CD4+ cells. The assay was run at deep level. Produced via immunoSEQ multiplex PCR; TCRdb's table is partial and in-frame only. The table records approximately 530,000 clones, more than 95% of them present only once. Comments on this clone: The antigen remains unidentified.

This CDR3 is built from 18 residues. With V trimmed by 1 base and J by 3 bases, 11 bases remained unmatched. Looked up from germline, CDR1 is MGHRA and CDR2 is YSYEKL. This chain uses TRBV4-1 with TRBJ2-7; 11 nucleotides line up with TRBD1. This clonotype was sampled from a young woman in good health. The source material was naive CD4+ T cells sorted from blood. The subset denotes: CD45RA+ positively selected. CDR3 residues: CASSQVIGTGGAHYEQYF. The CDR3 nucleotides read TGCGCCAGCAGCCAAGTTATCGGGACAGGGGGAGCCCACTACGAGCAGTACTTC.